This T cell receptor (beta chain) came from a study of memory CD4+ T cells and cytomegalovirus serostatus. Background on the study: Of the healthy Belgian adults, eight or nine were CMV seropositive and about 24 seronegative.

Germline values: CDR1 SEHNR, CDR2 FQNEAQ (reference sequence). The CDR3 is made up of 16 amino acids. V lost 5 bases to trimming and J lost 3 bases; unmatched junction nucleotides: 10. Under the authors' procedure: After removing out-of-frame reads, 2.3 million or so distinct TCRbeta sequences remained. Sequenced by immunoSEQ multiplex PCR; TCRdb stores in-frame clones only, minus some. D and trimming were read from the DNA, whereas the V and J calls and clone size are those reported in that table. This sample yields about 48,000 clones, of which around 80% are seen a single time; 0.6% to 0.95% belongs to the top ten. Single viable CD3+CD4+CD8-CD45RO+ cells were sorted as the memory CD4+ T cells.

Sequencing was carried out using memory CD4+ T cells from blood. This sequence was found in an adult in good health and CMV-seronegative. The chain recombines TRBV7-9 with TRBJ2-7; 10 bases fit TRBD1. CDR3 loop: CASSPSGTGVVYEQYF. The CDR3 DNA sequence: TGTGCCAGCAGCCCTTCCGGGACAGGGGTGGTCTACGAGCAGTACTTC.